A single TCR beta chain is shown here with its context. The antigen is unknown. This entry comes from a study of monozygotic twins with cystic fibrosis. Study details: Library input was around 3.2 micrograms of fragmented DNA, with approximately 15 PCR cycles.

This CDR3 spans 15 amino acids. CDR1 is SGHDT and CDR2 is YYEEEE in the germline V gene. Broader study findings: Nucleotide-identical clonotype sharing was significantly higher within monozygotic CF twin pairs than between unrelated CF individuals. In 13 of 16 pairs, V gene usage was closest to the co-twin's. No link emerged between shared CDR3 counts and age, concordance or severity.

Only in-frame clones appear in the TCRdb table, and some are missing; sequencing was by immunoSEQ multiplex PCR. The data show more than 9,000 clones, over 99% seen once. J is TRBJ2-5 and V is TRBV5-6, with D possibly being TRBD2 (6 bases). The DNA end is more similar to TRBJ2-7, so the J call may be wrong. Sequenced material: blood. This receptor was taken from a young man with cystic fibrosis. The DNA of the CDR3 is TGTGCCAGCAGCCGCGTGGGGGGAGGATTTTACGAGCAGTACTTC. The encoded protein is CASSRVGGGFYEQYF.